This T cell receptor (beta chain) was captured by sequencing in a study of patients and donors after allogeneic stem cell transplantation. Each CDR3 protein gets one entry after TCRdb re-called the RT-PCR reads with MiXCR. The table shows about 960,000 distinct CDR3 sequences, with about 20% occurring only once. Trimming cost V 2 bases and J 0 bases, with 17 bases left between them. CDR3 length equals 18 residues. Germline CDR1 MNHEY, CDR2 SVGAGI. Only a few counts were recorded for this clonotype. Specimen: blood, either unsorted or a sorted T cell fraction (not recorded which). This receptor was identified in a human donor who was either an allogeneic HSCT recipient or a stem cell or donor lymphocyte infusion donor (not recorded which). It is not recorded whose cells these are; they may come from a transplant donor. The chain couples TRBV6-5 to TRBJ1-3, with D unresolved. The CDR3 sequence: CASSYDVTTRSSGNTIYF. The CDR3 DNA is TGTGCCAGCAGTTACGACGTGACCACCAGAAGCTCTGGAAACACCATATATTTT.